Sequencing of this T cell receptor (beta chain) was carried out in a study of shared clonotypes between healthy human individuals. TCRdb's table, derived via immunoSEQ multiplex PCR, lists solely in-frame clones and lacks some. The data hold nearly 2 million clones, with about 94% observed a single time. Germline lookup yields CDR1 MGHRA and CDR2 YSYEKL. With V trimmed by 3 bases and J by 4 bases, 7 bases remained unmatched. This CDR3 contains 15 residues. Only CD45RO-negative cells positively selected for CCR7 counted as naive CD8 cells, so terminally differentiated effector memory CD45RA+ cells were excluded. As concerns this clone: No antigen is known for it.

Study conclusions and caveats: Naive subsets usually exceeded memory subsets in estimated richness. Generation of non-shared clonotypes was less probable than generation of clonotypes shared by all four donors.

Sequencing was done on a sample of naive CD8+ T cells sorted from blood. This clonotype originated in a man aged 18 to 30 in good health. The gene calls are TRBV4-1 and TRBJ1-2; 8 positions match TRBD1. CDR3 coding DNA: TGCGCCAGCAGCCAGAGGGCAGGGGGCGGCTATGGCTACACCTTC. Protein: CASSQRAGGGYGYTF.